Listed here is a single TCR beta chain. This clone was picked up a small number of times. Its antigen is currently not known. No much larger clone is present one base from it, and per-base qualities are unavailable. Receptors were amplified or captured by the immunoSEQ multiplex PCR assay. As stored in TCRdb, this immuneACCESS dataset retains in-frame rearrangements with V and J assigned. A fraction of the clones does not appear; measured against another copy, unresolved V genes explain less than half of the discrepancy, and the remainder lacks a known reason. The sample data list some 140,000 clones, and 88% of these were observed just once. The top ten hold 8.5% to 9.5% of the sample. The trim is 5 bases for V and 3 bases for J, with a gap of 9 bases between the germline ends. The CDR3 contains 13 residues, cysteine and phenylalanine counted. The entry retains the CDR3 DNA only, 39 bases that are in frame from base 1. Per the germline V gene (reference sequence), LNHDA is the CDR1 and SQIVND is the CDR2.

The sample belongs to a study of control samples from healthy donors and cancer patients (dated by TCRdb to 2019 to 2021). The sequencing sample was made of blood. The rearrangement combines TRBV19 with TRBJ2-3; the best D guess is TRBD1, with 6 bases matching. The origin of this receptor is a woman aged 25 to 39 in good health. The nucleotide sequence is TGTGCCAGTAGTCTTCAGGGGACAGATACGCAGTATTTT. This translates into CASSLQGTDTQYF.